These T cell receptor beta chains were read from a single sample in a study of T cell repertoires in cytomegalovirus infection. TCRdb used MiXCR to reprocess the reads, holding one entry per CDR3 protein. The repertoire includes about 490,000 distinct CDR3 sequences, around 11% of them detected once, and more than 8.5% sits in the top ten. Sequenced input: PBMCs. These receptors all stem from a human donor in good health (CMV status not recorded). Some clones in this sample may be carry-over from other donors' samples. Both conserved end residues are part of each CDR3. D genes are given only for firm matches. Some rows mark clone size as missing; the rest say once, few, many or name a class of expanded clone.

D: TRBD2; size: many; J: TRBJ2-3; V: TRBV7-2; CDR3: CASSPPGLAGGPGTQYF; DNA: TGTGCCAGCAGCCCTCCGGGACTAGCGGGAGGGCCTGGGACGCAGTATTTT
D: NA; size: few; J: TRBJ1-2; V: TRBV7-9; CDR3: CASSLGGAVGYTF; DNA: TGTGCCAGCAGCTTGGGGGGCGCGGTGGGCTACACCTTC
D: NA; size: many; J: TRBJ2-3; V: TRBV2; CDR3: CASSVDRSTDTQYF; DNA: TGTGCCAGCAGTGTTGACCGTAGCACAGATACGCAGTATTTT
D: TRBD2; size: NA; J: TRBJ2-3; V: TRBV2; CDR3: CAVMGLPDTDTQYF; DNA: TGTGCCGTTATGGGACTACCCGACACAGATACGCAGTATTTT
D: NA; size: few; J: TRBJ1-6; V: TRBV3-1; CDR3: CASSPKAGLNSPLHF; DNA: TGTGCCAGCAGCCCTAAGGCAGGGCTTAATTCACCCCTCCACTTT
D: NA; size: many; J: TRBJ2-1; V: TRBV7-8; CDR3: CASSLIPGDDNEQFF; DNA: TGTGCCAGCAGCCTAATCCCAGGGGACGATAATGAGCAGTTCTTC
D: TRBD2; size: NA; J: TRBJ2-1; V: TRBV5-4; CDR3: CASSSLAGGNNEQFF; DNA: TGTGCCAGCAGCTCGCTAGCGGGGGGGAACAATGAGCAGTTCTTC
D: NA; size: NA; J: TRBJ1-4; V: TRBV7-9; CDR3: CASSLVLADEKLFF; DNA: TGTGCCAGCAGCTTAGTTCTCGCGGATGAAAAACTGTTTTTT
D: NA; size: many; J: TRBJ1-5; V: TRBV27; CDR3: CASSWGDGQPQHF; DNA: TGTGCCAGCAGTTGGGGGGACGGTCAGCCCCAGCATTTT
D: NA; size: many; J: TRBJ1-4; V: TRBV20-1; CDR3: CSARQGNNEKLFF; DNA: TGCAGTGCTAGACAGGGAAATAATGAAAAACTGTTTTTT
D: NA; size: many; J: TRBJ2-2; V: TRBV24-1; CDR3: CATSDVDAFTGELFF; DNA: TGTGCCACCAGTGACGTAGATGCGTTCACCGGGGAGCTGTTTTTT
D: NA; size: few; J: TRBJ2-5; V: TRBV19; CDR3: CASSTADRTETQYF; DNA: TGTGCCAGTAGTACCGCGGACCGTACGGAGACCCAGTACTTC
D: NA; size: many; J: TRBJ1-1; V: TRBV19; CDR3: CASISRVWAVGEAFF; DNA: TGTGCCAGTATTAGTCGGGTCTGGGCGGTAGGTGAAGCTTTCTTT
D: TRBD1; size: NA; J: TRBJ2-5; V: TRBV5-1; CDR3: CASSWGTGGETQYF; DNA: TGCGCCAGCAGCTGGGGGACAGGGGGAGAGACCCAGTACTTC
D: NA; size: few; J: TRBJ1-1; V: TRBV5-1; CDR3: CASSLSPGQRLTGGAFF; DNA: TGCGCCAGCAGCTTGTCTCCGGGGCAGAGGCTCACCGGGGGAGCTTTCTTT
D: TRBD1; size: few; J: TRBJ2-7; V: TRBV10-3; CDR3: CAVGQGYEQYF; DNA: TGTGCCGTGGGACAGGGTTACGAGCAGTACTTC
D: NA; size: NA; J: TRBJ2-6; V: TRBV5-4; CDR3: CASSPGDSLPLSGANVLTF; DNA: TGTGCCAGCAGTCCTGGGGATAGTCTCCCCCTCTCTGGGGCCAACGTCCTGACTTTC
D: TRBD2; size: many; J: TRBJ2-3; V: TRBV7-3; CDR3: CASSRQAGSTDTQYF; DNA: TGTGCCAGCAGCCGCCAAGCGGGGAGCACAGATACGCAGTATTTT
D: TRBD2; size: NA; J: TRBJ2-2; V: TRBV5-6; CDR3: CASSFGGTSNTGELFF; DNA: TGTGCCAGCAGCTTCGGGGGGACCTCGAACACCGGGGAGCTGTTTTTT
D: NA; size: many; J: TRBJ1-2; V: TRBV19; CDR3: CASRGQTNYGYTF; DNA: TGTGCCAGTAGGGGACAAACGAACTATGGCTACACCTTC
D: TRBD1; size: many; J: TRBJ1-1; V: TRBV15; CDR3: CATSRAGTGNTEAFF; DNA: TGTGCCACCAGCAGAGCCGGGACAGGGAACACTGAAGCTTTCTTT
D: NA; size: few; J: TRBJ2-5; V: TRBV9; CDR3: CASSVVAGGGGETQYF; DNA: TGTGCCAGCAGCGTAGTGGCCGGGGGAGGGGGGGAGACCCAGTACTTC
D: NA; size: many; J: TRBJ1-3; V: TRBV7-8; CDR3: CASSSGGNTIYF; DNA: TGTGCCAGCAGCTCGGGTGGAAACACCATATATTTT
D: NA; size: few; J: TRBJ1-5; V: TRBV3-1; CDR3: CASSKRPNQPQHF; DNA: TGTGCCAGCAGCAAGCGCCCGAATCAGCCCCAGCATTTT
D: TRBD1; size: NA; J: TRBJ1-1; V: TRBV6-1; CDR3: CASSEFIGARGRTEAFF; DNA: TGTGCCAGCAGTGAATTCATCGGTGCCAGGGGGAGGACTGAAGCTTTCTTT
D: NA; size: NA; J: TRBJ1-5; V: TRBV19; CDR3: CASTRGRSNQPQHF; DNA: TGTGCCAGCACCAGGGGACGAAGCAATCAGCCCCAGCATTTT
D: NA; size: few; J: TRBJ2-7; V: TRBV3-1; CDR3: CASSLTGAEQYF; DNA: TGTGCCAGCAGCCTGACGGGGGCCGAGCAGTACTTC
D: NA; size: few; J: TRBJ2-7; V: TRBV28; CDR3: CASSLVGGPYEQYF; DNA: TGTGCCAGCAGTTTAGTTGGGGGGCCCTACGAGCAGTACTTC
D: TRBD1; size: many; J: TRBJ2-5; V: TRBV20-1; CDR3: CSARAGGRETQYF; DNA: TGCAGTGCTAGGGCAGGGGGCAGGGAGACCCAGTACTTC
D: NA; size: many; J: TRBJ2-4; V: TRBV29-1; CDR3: CSVQQDIQYF; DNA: TGCAGCGTCCAGCAAGACATTCAGTACTTC
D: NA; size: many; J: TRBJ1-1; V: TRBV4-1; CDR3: CASSQTWDPNTEAFF; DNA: TGCGCCAGCAGCCAAACCTGGGATCCGAACACTGAAGCTTTCTTT
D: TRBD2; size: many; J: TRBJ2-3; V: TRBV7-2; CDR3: CASRQPSGTTQYF; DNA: TGTGCCAGCAGACAACCTAGCGGGACTACGCAGTATTTT
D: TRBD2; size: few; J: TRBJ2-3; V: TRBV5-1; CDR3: CASSPGSGTSVRTQYF; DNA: TGCGCCAGCAGCCCGGGATCAGGTACTAGCGTGCGTACGCAGTATTTT
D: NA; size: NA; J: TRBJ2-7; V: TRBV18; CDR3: CASSTTGTTYEQYF; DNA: TGTGCCAGCTCAACGACCGGGACCACCTACGAGCAGTACTTC
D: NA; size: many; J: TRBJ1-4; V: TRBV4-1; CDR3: CASSQTGTAEEKLFF; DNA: TGCGCCAGCAGCCAAACCGGGACGGCGGAGGAAAAACTGTTTTTT
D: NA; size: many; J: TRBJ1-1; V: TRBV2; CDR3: CASSLRGSGTEAFF; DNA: TGTGCCAGCTCCTTGAGGGGCTCTGGTACTGAAGCTTTCTTT
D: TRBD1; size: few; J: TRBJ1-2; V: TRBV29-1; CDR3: CSVRGQGDGYTF; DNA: TGCAGCGTCCGCGGACAGGGGGATGGCTACACCTTC
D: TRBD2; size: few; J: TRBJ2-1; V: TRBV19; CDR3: CASGEGLYNEQFF; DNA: TGTGCCAGTGGGGAGGGACTTTACAATGAGCAGTTCTTC
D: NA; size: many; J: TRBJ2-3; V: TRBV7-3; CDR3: CASSLKRVADTQYF; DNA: TGTGCCAGCAGCCTTAAAAGGGTAGCAGATACGCAGTATTTT
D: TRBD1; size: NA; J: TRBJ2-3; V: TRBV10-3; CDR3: CATKQGATSTDTQYF; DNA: TGTGCCACAAAACAGGGGGCAACTAGCACAGATACGCAGTATTTT
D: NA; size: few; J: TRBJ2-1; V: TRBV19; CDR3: CASSIASGQGHNEQFF; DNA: TGTGCCAGTAGTATAGCCTCAGGCCAGGGACACAATGAGCAGTTCTTC
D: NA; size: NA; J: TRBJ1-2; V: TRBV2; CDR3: CASSVQVAASYGYTF; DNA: TGTGCCAGCAGTGTCCAAGTTGCCGCATCCTATGGCTACACCTTC
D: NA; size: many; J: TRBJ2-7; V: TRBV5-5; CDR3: CASISPGSGEQYF; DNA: TGTGCCAGCATCTCCCCCGGGAGTGGCGAGCAGTACTTC
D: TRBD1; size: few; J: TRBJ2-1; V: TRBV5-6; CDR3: CASSFNVQGNEQFF; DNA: TGTGCCAGCAGCTTTAACGTACAGGGGAATGAGCAGTTCTTC
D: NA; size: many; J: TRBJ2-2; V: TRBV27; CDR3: CASSFRLRSNTGELFF; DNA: TGTGCCAGCAGTTTCCGGCTCAGATCGAACACCGGGGAGCTGTTTTTT
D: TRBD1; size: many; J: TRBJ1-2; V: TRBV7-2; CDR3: CASSRPGQAFSYGYTF; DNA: TGTGCCAGCAGCCGACCGGGACAGGCTTTTAGCTATGGCTACACCTTC
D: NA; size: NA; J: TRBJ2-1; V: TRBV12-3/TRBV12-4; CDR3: CASSDNRRYNEQFF; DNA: TGTGCCAGCAGTGACAATCGGCGGTACAATGAGCAGTTCTTC
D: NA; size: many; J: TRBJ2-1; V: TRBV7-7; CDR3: CASISKRQFF; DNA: TGTGCTAGCATCTCCAAGCGGCAGTTCTTC
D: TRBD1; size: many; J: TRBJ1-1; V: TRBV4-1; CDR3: CASSDRSGGNTEAFF; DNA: TGCGCCAGCAGCGACCGATCAGGGGGGAACACTGAAGCTTTCTTT
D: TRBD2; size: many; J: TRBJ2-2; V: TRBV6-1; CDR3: CASSFKAGGTGELFF; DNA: TGTGCCAGCAGCTTCAAAGCGGGGGGCACCGGGGAGCTGTTTTTT
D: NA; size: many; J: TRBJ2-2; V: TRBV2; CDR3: CASSQENTGELFF; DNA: TGTGCCAGCAGTCAGGAGAACACCGGGGAGCTGTTTTTT
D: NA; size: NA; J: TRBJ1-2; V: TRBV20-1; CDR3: CSARSPGDNYGYTF; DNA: TGCAGTGCTAGGTCTCCAGGGGATAACTATGGCTACACCTTC
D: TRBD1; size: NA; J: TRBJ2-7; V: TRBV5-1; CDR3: CASSQRTGTYEQYF; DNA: TGCGCCAGCAGCCAACGGACAGGAACCTACGAGCAGTACTTC
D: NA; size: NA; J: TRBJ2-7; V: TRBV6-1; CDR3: CASSRGTFNNEQYF; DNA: TGTGCCAGCAGTAGGGGGACATTTAATAACGAGCAGTACTTC
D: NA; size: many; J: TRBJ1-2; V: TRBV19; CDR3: CASSPGQRYYGYTF; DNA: TGTGCCAGTAGTCCGGGACAACGATACTATGGCTACACCTTC
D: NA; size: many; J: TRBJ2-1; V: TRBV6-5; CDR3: CASSQGLPMGEQFF; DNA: TGTGCCAGCAGTCAGGGTCTCCCAATGGGTGAGCAGTTCTTC
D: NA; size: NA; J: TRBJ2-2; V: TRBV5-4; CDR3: CASSLGGIHTGELFF; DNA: TGTGCCAGCAGCTTGGGCGGGATCCACACCGGGGAGCTGTTTTTT
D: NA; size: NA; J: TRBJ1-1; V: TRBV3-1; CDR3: CASSSSRQSRAQTAPGVAFF; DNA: TGTGCCAGCAGCTCGAGCCGTCAAAGCAGGGCACAGACAGCCCCGGGGGTAGCTTTCTTT
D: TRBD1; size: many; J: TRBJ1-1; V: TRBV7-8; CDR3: CASSLGSLGTAEAFF; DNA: TGTGCCAGCAGCTTAGGTTCCCTCGGGACAGCCGAAGCTTTCTTT